The clone carrying this T cell receptor beta chain was seen repeatedly, ten times or more. Its matching antigen is unknown. TCRdb recomputed calls from the reads with MiXCR, one row per CDR3 protein. The sample has approximately 1,000,000 distinct CDR3 sequences; more than 25% are singletons. This entry is derived from a study of T cell repertoires in cytomegalovirus infection. Overall study results and limits: Predominance within the ex vivo response was attributable to HLA-C-restricted CMV-specific TCR beta clonotypes.

Trimming removed 1 base from V and 6 bases from J; junction bases left unmatched: 11. The CDR3 spans 17 residues. Germline CDR1 MGHDK, CDR2 SYGVNS. This receptor was identified in a human donor in good health (CMV status not recorded). Some clones in this sample may be carry-over from other donors' samples. This material consisted of cultured CD8+ T cells from PBMCs, taken from culture after CMV antigen stimulation. This chain links TRBV25-1 with TRBJ2-2, with 7 bases fitting TRBD1. The CDR3 region is CASSEWVLGQGAGELFF. CDR3 DNA: TGTGCCAGCAGTGAATGGGTGCTAGGCCAGGGGGCCGGGGAGCTGTTTTTT.